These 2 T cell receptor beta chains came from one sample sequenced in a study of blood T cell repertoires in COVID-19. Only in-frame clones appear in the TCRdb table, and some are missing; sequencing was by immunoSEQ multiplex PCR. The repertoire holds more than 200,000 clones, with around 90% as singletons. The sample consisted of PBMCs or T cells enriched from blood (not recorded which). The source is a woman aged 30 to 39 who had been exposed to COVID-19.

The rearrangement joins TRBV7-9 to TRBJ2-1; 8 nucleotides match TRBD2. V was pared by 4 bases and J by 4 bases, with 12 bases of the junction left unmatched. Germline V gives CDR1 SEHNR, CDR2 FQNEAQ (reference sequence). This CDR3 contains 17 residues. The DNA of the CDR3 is TGTGCCAGCAGCTCCTCATCAGCGGGAGTGGGGTACAATGAGCAGTTCTTC. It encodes CASSSSSAGVGYNEQFF.

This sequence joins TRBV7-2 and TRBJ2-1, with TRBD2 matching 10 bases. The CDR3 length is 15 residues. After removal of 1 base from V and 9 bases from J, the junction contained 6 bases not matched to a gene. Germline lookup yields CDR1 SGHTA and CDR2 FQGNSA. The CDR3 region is CASSLVSGRTSEQFF. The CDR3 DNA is TGTGCCAGCAGCTTAGTTAGCGGGAGGACCAGTGAGCAGTTCTTC. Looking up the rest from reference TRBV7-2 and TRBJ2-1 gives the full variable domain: GAGVSQSPSNKVTEKGKDVELRCDPISGHTALYWYRQSLGQGLEFLIYFQGNSAPDKSGLPSDRFSAERTGGSVSTLTIQRTQQEDSAVYLCASSLVSGRTSEQFFGPGTRLTVL.